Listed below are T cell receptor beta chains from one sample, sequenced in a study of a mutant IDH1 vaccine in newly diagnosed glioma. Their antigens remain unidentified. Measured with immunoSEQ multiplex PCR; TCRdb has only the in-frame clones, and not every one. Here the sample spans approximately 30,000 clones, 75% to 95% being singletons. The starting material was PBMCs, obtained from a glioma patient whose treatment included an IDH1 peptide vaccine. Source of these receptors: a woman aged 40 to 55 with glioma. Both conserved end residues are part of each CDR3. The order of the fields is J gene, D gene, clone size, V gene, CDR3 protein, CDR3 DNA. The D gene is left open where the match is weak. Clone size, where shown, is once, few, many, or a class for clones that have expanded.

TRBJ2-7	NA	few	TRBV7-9	CASSLAQGRYYEQYF	TGTGCCAGCAGCTTAGCGCAGGGACGGTACTACGAGCAGTACTTC
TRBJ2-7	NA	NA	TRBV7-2	CASSEGRPSREQYF	TGTGCCAGCAGCGAGGGACGGCCGTCGAGGGAGCAGTACTTC
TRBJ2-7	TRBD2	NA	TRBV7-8	CASTPEGGRAYEQYF	TGTGCCAGCACCCCCGAAGGCGGGAGGGCCTACGAGCAGTACTTC
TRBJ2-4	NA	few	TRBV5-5	CASSTRGENIQYF	TGTGCCAGCAGCACCCGGGGCGAAAACATTCAGTACTTC
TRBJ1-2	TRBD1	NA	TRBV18	CASSPRTGEGYTF	TGTGCCAGCTCACCACGGACAGGAGAGGGCTACACCTTC
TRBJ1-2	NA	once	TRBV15	CATSRETLSGGYTF	TGTGCCACCAGCAGAGAAACCCTATCGGGTGGCTACACCTTC
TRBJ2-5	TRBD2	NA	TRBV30	CATLAEEETQYF	TGTGCCACCCTAGCGGAGGAAGAGACCCAGTACTTC
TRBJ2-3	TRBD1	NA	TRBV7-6	CASSLPSQHTTGATDTQYF	TGTGCCAGCAGCTTACCTAGTCAGCACACCACAGGGGCCACAGATACGCAGTATTTT
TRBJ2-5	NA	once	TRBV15	CATMGIAETQYF	TGTGCCACCATGGGAATAGCAGAGACCCAGTACTTC
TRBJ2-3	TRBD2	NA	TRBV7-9	CASSVHLAGGAQYF	TGTGCCAGCAGCGTACACCTAGCGGGGGGCGCGCAGTATTTT
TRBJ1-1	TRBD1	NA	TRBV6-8	CASSQGQEEGTEAFF	TGTGCCAGCAGTCAAGGACAGGAAGAGGGCACTGAAGCTTTCTTT
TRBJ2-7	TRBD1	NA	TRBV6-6	CASKTIRDRGHEQYF	TGTGCCAGCAAAACAATCCGGGACAGGGGCCACGAGCAGTACTTC
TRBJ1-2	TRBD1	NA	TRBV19	CATRTGGTFYGYTF	TGTGCCACCAGGACAGGGGGCACATTCTATGGCTACACCTTC
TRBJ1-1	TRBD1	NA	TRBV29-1	CSARTTGVMNTEAFF	TGCAGCGCTCGAACGACAGGGGTCATGAACACTGAAGCTTTCTTT
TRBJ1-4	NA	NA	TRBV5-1	CASRTLGREKLFF	TGCGCCAGCAGGACCCTGGGTAGGGAAAAACTGTTTTTT
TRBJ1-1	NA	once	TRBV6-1	CASRGRNTEAFF	TGTGCCAGCAGAGGTAGGAACACTGAAGCTTTCTTT
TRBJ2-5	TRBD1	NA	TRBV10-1	CASSDSQGAGETQYF	TGCGCCAGCAGTGATTCACAGGGGGCAGGAGAGACCCAGTACTTC
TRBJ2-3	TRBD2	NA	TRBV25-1	CASSSGLAGFSDTQYF	TGTGCCAGCAGTTCAGGACTAGCGGGGTTCTCGGATACGCAGTATTTT
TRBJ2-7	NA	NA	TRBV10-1	CASSDGRGRVQYF	TGCGCCAGCAGCGACGGCCGGGGCCGCGTGCAGTACTTC
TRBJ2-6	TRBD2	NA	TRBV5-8	CASSSFSGGRPGANVLTF	TGTGCCAGCAGCTCGTTTAGCGGGGGGCGTCCTGGGGCCAACGTCCTGACTTTC
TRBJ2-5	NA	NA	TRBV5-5	CASSLGWTDQETQYF	TGTGCCAGCAGCCTGGGGTGGACGGACCAAGAGACCCAGTACTTC
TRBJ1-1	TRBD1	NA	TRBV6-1	CASLGQGAGEAFF	TGTGCCAGCCTAGGACAGGGGGCGGGTGAAGCTTTCTTT
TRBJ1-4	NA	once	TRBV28	CATYLGGFNEKLFF	TGTGCCACCTACCTGGGGGGGTTTAATGAAAAACTGTTTTTT
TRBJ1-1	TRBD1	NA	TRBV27	CASRLVGTGRSRTEAFF	TGTGCCAGCAGGCTAGTGGGGACAGGGAGGTCCAGGACTGAAGCTTTCTTT
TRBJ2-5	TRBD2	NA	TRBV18	CASSPPRTSGRAQETQYF	TGTGCCAGCTCACCACCTAGGACTAGCGGGAGGGCACAAGAGACCCAGTACTTC
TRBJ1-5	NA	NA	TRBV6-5	CASRLTGGSNQPQHF	TGTGCCAGCAGGCTGACAGGAGGGAGCAATCAGCCCCAGCATTTT
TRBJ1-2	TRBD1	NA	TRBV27	CASRGTGRQGYTF	TGTGCCAGCAGAGGGACAGGGCGCCAGGGCTACACCTTC
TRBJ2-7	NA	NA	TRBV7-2	CASSLRDDHDEQYF	TGTGCCAGCAGCCTCCGGGACGACCACGACGAGCAGTACTTC
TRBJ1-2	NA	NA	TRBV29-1	CSAGRRGAEYGYTF	TGCAGCGCCGGCCGCCGGGGGGCCGAATATGGCTACACCTTC
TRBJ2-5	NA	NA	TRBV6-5	CASSYSHGFETQYF	TGTGCCAGCAGTTACTCGCACGGGTTCGAGACCCAGTACTTC
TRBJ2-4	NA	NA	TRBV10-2	CASSLSGTQNIQYF	TGCGCCAGCAGCCTCTCCGGGACTCAAAACATTCAGTACTTC
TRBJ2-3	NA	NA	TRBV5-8	CASSPPTVASTDTQYF	TGTGCCAGCAGCCCTCCGACGGTGGCTAGCACAGATACGCAGTATTTT
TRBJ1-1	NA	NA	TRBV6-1	CASSEAFF	TGTGCCAGCAGTGAAGCTTTCTTT
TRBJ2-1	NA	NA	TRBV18	CASSPTPKTGNEQFF	TGTGCCAGCTCACCGACACCAAAAACGGGCAATGAGCAGTTCTTC
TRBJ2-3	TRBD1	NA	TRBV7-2	CASLQDRASTDTQYF	TGTGCCAGCCTACAGGACAGGGCTAGCACAGATACGCAGTATTTT
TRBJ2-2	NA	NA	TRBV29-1	CSVRVNTGELFF	TGCAGTGTTCGGGTGAACACCGGGGAGCTGTTTTTT
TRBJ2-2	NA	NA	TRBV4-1	CASSLRQNTGELFF	TGCGCCAGCAGCCTTAGGCAGAACACCGGGGAGCTGTTTTTT
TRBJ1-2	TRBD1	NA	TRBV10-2	CASSITGDYGYTF	TGCGCCAGCAGTATTACAGGGGACTATGGCTACACCTTC
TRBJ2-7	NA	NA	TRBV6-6	CASSYDSTYEQYF	TGTGCCAGCAGTTACGATTCAACTTACGAGCAGTACTTC
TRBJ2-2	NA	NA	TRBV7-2	CASSLVGGANGELFF	TGTGCCAGCAGCTTAGTGGGGGGGGCGAACGGGGAGCTGTTTTTT
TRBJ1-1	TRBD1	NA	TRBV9	CASSPDRVNTEAFF	TGTGCCAGCAGCCCGGACAGGGTTAACACTGAAGCTTTCTTT
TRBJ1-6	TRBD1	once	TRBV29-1	CSVGTGRNSPLHF	TGCAGCGTGGGGACAGGCCGTAATTCACCCCTCCACTTT
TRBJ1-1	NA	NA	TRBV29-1	CSVTEGTEAFF	TGCAGCGTTACAGAGGGGACTGAAGCTTTCTTT
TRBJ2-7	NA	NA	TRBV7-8	CASSLAASAYEQYF	TGTGCCAGCAGCTTAGCAGCAAGCGCCTACGAGCAGTACTTC
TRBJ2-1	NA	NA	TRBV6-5	CASSYNGYNEQFF	TGTGCCAGCAGTTATAACGGGTACAATGAGCAGTTCTTC
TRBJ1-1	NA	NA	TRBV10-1	CASSENRNTEAFF	TGCGCCAGCAGTGAGAACAGGAACACTGAAGCTTTCTTT
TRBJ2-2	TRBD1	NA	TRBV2	CASSGPPGGNTGELFF	TGTGCCAGCAGTGGTCCCCCAGGGGGCAACACCGGGGAGCTGTTTTTT
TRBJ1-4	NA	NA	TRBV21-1	CASSKGKGAERATNEKLFF	TGTGCCAGCAGCAAAGGGAAGGGGGCGGAACGTGCAACTAATGAAAAACTGTTTTTT
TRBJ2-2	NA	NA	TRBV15	CATSPNTGELFF	TGTGCCACCAGCCCGAACACCGGGGAGCTGTTTTTT
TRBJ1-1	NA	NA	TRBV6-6	CASSPDSTNTEAFF	TGTGCCAGCAGTCCCGACAGCACGAACACTGAAGCTTTCTTT
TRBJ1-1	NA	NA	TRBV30	CAWSRGNRNTEAFF	TGTGCCTGGAGTCGGGGAAACAGGAACACTGAAGCTTTCTTT
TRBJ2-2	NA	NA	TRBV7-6	CASSPRWNTGELFF	TGTGCCAGCAGCCCGCGGTGGAACACCGGGGAGCTGTTTTTT
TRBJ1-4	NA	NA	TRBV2	CASSGVGEGTTNEKLFF	TGTGCCAGCAGTGGAGTAGGGGAGGGTACAACTAATGAAAAACTGTTTTTT